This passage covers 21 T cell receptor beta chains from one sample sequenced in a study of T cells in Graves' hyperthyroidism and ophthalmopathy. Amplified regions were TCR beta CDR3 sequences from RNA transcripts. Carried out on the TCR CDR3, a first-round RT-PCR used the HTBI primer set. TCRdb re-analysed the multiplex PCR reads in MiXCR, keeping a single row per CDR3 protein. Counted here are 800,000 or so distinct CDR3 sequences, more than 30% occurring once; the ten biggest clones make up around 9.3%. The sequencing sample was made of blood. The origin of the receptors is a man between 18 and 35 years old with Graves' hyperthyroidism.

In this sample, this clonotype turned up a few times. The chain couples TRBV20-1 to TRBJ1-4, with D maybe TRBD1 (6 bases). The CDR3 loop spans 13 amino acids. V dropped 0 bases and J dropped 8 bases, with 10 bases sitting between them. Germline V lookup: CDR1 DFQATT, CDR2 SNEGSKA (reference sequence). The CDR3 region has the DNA TGCAGTGCTAGAGAACAGGGAAACGAAAAACTGTTTTTT. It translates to CSAREQGNEKLFF.

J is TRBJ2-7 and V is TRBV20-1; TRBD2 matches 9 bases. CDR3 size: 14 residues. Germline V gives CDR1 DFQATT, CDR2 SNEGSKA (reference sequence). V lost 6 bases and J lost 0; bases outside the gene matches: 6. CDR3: CSATPSGASYEQYF. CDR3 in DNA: TGCAGTGCAACTCCTAGCGGGGCCTCCTACGAGCAGTACTTC.

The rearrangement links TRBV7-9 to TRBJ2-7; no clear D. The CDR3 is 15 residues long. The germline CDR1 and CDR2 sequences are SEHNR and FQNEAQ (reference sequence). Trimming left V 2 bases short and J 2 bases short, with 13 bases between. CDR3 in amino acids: CASSLSSQSTYEQYF. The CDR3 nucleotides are TGTGCCAGCAGCTTATCCTCCCAGTCTACCTACGAGCAGTACTTC.

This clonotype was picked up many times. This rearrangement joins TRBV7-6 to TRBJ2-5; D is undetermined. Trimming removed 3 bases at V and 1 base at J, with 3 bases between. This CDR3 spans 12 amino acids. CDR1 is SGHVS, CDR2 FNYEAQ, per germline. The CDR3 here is CASSFLQETQYF. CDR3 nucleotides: TGTGCCAGCAGCTTCCTCCAAGAGACCCAGTACTTC.

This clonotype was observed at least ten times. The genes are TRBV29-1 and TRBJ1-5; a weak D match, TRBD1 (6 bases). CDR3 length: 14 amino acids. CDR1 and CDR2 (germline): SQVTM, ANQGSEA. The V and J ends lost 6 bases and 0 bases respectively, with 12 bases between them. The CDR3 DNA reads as TGCAGCGTACTGACAGGCTCTAGCAATCAGCCCCAGCATTTT. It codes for CSVLTGSSNQPQHF.

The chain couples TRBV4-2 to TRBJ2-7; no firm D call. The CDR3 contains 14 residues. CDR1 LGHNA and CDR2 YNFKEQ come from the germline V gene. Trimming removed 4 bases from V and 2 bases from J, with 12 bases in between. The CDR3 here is CASSRIDTPYEQYF. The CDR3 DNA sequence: TGTGCCAGCAGCCGAATTGACACCCCCTACGAGCAGTACTTC.

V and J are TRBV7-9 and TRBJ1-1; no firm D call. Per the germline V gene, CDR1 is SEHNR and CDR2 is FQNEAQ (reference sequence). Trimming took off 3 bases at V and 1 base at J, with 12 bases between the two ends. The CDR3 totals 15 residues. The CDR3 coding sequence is TGTGCCAGCAGCTTGGAAGGCAGCACGAACACTGAAGCTTTCTTT. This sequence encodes CASSLEGSTNTEAFF.

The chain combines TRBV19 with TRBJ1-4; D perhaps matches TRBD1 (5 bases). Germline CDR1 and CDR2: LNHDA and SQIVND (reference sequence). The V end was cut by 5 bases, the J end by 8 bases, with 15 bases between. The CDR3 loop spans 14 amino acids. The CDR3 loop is CASSRTPVREKLFF. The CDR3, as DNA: TGTGCCAGTAGTCGGACACCGGTTCGAGAAAAACTGTTTTTT.

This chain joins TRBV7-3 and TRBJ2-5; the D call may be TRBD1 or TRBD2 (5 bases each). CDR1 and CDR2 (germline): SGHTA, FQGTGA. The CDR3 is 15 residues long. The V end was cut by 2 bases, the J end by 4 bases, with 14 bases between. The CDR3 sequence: CASSLVGGLGETQYF. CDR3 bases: TGTGCCAGCAGCTTAGTTGGGGGTCTAGGAGAGACCCAGTACTTC.

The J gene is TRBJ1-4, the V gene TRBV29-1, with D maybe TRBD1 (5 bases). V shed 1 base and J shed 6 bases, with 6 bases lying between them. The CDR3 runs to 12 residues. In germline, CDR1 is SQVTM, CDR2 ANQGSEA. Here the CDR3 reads CSVEGGHEKLFF. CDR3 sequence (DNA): TGCAGCGTTGAAGGGGGCCATGAAAAACTGTTTTTT.

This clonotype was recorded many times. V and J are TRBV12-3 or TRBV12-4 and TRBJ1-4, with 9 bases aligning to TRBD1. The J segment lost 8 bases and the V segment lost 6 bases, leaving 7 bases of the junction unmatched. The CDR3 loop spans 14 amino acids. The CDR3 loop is CASRAGTGNEKLFF. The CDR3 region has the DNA TGTGCCAGCAGGGCCGGGACAGGGAACGAAAAACTGTTTTTT.

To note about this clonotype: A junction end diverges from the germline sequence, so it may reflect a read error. DNA for the CDR3: TGTGCCAGCAGTGGACAGGGGTTTGATTTT. Translating it yields CASSGQGFDF. The V gene is TRBV2, the J gene TRBJ1-2; 8 bases fit TRBD1. This CDR3 spans 10 amino acids. The germline CDR1 and CDR2 sequences are SNHLY and FYNNEI.

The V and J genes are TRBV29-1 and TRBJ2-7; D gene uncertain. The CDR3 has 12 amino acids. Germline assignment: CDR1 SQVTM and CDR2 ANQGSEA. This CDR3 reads CRGVESPYEQYF. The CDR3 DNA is TGCAGAGGTGTGGAGTCCCCCTACGAGCAGTACTTC.

Here the CDR3 reads CSARAARDIYEQYF. The CDR3 coding sequence is TGCAGTGCTAGAGCCGCGCGGGACATATACGAGCAGTACTTC. The rearrangement links TRBV20-1 to TRBJ2-7; D is possibly TRBD1 or TRBD2 (6 bases each). Trimming removed 1 base from V and 4 bases from J, with 14 bases in between. CDR3 length equals 14 residues. In germline, CDR1 is DFQATT, CDR2 SNEGSKA (reference sequence).

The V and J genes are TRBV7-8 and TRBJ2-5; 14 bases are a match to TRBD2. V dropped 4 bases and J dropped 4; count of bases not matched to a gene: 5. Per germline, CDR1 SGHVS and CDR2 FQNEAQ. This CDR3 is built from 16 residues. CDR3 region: CASSSRLAGGPETQYF. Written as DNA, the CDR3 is TGTGCCAGCAGCTCACGACTAGCGGGAGGGCCAGAGACCCAGTACTTC.

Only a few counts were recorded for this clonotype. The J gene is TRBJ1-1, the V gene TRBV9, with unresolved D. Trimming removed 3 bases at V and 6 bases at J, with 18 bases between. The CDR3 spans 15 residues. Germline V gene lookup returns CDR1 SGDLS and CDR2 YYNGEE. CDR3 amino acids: CASSAGSAPMAEAFF. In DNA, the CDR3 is TGTGCCAGCAGCGCCGGAAGTGCGCCTATGGCTGAAGCTTTCTTT. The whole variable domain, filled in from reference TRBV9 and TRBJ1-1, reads DSGVTQTPKHLITATGQRVTLRCSPRSGDLSVYWYQQSLDQGLQFLIQYYNGEERAKGNILERFSAQQFPDLHSELNLSSLELGDSALYFCASSAGSAPMAEAFFGQGTRLTVV.

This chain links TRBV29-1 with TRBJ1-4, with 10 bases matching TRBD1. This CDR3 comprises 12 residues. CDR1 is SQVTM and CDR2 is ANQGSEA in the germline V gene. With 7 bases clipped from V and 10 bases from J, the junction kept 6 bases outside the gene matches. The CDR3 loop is CSATGGSGKLFF. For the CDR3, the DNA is TGCAGCGCGACAGGGGGCTCTGGAAAACTGTTTTTT. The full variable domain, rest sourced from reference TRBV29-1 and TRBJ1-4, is SAVISQKPSRDICQRGTSLTIQCQVDSQVTMMFWYRQQPGQSLTLIATANQGSEATYESGFVIDKFPISRPNLTFSTLTVSNMSPEDSSIYLCSATGGSGKLFFGSGTQLSVL.

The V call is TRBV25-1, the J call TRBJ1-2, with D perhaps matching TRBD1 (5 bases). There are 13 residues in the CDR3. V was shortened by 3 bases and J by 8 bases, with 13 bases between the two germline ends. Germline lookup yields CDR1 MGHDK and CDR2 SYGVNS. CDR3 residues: CASSEISEGGYTF. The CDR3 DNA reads TGTGCCAGCAGTGAGATATCCGAGGGGGGCTACACCTTC.

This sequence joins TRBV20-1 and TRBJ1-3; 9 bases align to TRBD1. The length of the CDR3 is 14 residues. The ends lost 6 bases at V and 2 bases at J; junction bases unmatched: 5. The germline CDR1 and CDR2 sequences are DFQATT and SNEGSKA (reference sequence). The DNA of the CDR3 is TGCAGTGCCAAAGACAGGGGGACTGGAAACACCATATATTTT. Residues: CSAKDRGTGNTIYF.

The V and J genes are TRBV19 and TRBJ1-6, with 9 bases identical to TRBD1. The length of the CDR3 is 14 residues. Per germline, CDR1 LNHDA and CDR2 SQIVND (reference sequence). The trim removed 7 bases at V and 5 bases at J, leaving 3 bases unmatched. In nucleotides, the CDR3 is TGTGCCAGTACTGACAGGGGGAATAATTCACCCCTCCACTTT. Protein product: CASTDRGNNSPLHF.

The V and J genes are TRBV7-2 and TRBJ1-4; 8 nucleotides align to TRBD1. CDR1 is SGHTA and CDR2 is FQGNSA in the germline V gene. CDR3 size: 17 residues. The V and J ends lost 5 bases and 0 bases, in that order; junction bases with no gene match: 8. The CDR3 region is CASSQGQGGATNEKLFF. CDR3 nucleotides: TGTGCCAGCAGCCAAGGACAGGGAGGTGCAACTAATGAAAAACTGTTTTTT.